This T cell receptor beta chain was found in a study of blood T cell repertoires in COVID-19. As for the study in general: The United States, Italy and Spain supplied acute and convalescent COVID-19 samples.

How the authors handled the data: It was from reference gene primer amplification that nucleated cell counts were estimated. Here immunoSEQ multiplex PCR was the method, and the copy in TCRdb shows in-frame clones only, minus some. That table gives V, J and clone size, and the DNA gave D and trimming. The sample includes roughly 16,000 clones, roughly four fifths of them seen just once. CDR3 length equals 13 residues. V dropped 3 bases and J dropped 6 bases, with 14 bases sitting between them. Germline V gene data show CDR1 as GTSNPN and CDR2 as SVGIG (reference sequence). The source is an elderly man with active COVID-19. The specimen sequenced was peripheral blood. The gene calls are TRBV30 and TRBJ1-1; D uncertain. In nucleotides, the CDR3 is TGTGCCTGGAGGGGGAGCCAGTGGGCTGAAGCTTTCTTT. This codes for CAWRGSQWAEAFF.